The rows below give T cell receptor beta chains drawn from one sample of a study of naive and memory T cell subsets. One entry per CDR3 protein results from TCRdb running MiXCR on the UMI-ligation and nested PCR reads. The sample contains 150,000 or so distinct CDR3 sequences, about 23% of which appear only once. Sequences were obtained from naive CD4+ T cells from blood. These receptors came from a human donor in good health. CDR3s include the opening cysteine and the closing phenylalanine or tryptophan. A D gene is named only where the DNA matches it firmly. Where a row states a size, it is once, few, many or the class of an expanded clone; other rows omit it.

clone size	D gene	V gene	J gene	CDR3 DNA	CDR3 protein
.	.	TRBV11-2	TRBJ2-2	TGTGCCAGCAGCTTTCAGTCGGCGGGCGGGGAGCTGTTTTTT	CASSFQSAGGELFF
few	TRBD2	TRBV9	TRBJ2-3	TGTGCCAGCAGCGTAGATAGCGGGAGGAGGGCAGATACGCAGTATTTT	CASSVDSGRRADTQYF
.	TRBD2	TRBV6-5	TRBJ2-1	TGTGCCAGCAGGGGCGGGAGGCGAACCTACAATGAGCAGTTCTTC	CASRGGRRTYNEQFF
.	.	TRBV6-5	TRBJ1-2	TGTGCCAGCAGGGAACGGGCGGCGGGTGGCTACACCTTC	CASRERAAGGYTF
.	.	TRBV7-8	TRBJ2-2	TGTGCCAGCAGCCCGCTAGACCCCACCGGGGAGCTGTTTTTT	CASSPLDPTGELFF
.	TRBD1	TRBV29-1	TRBJ1-2	TGCAGCGTTGAAGTTGGGACAGGGGGCAACTATGGCTACACCTTC	CSVEVGTGGNYGYTF
.	.	TRBV5-6	TRBJ2-3	TGTGCCAGCAGCCGAAGACTGGGACCAGATACGCAGTATTTT	CASSRRLGPDTQYF
.	.	TRBV6-5	TRBJ2-7	TGTGCCAGCAGTCGGGCCCTCCTCCGCTCCTACGAGCAGTACTTC	CASSRALLRSYEQYF
many	TRBD1	TRBV19	TRBJ2-3	TGTGCCAGTAGTCAGGGGGCGCGAAGCACAGATACGCAGTATTTT	CASSQGARSTDTQYF
.	TRBD2	TRBV29-1	TRBJ2-3	TGCAGCGGGACTAGCGGGGGAGATACGCAGTATTTT	CSGTSGGDTQYF
.	TRBD2	TRBV6-4	TRBJ2-1	TGTGCCAGCCGCAGAGCGGGAGGGCCTATTGATGAGCAGTTCTTC	CASRRAGGPIDEQFF
.	TRBD2	TRBV6-2/TRBV6-3	TRBJ2-7	TGTGCCAGCAGGGCCGCGTGGGGGGGAGATTCCGAGCAGTACTTC	CASRAAWGGDSEQYF
.	.	TRBV29-1	TRBJ1-1	TGCAGCGTTGGGAGAGCGAGGGCGAGGACTGAAGCTTTCTTT	CSVGRARARTEAFF
few	.	TRBV10-3	TRBJ1-2	TGTGCCATCAGTGATGGGGTGATCGGCTATGGCTACACCTTC	CAISDGVIGYGYTF
many	.	TRBV2	TRBJ2-2	TGTGCCAGCAGGAACACCGGGGAGCTGTTTTTT	CASRNTGELFF
few	.	TRBV12-3/TRBV12-4	TRBJ2-7	TGTGCCAGCAGCGACGCAGGCAGGGGTCTACCCACCAGCTCCTACGAGCAGTACTTC	CASSDAGRGLPTSSYEQYF
.	.	TRBV25-1	TRBJ1-6	TGTGCCAGCGGAAACTTTGGTCGGGAGGCCTCGACCCTCCACTTT	CASGNFGREASTLHF
few	.	TRBV29-1	TRBJ2-7	TGCAGCGTTGAGGGCAGTTCCTACGAGCAGTACTTC	CSVEGSSYEQYF
many	.	TRBV20-1	TRBJ2-2	TGCAGTGCTAGAGGGGGTGGGGTAACCGGGGAGCTGTTTTTT	CSARGGGVTGELFF
.	.	TRBV27	TRBJ1-5	TGTGCCAGCAGTTTAATATCTGGGGGGCAGCCCCAGCATTTT	CASSLISGGQPQHF
many	.	TRBV29-1	TRBJ2-5	TGCAGCGTTGATGTTCTGGGCCAAGAGACCCAGTACTTC	CSVDVLGQETQYF
few	.	TRBV3-1	TRBJ2-2	TGTGCCAGCAGCCGTTCCGGGGGCGCCGGGGAGCTGTTTTTT	CASSRSGGAGELFF
.	.	TRBV29-1	TRBJ2-7	TGCAGCGTTGCCCCAGGACAGTCCTACGAGCAGTACTTC	CSVAPGQSYEQYF
.	.	TRBV29-1	TRBJ2-3	TGCAGCGGCTCTATGGTAGGGAGGTCAGATACGCAGTATTTT	CSGSMVGRSDTQYF
once	.	TRBV30	TRBJ1-2	TGTGCCTGGAGTGGCCCGAATCGTGGCTACACCTTC	CAWSGPNRGYTF
.	.	TRBV9	TRBJ2-7	TGTGCCAGCAGCGTAGACCAGGCGTCCTACGAGCAGTACTTC	CASSVDQASYEQYF
.	.	TRBV4-3	TRBJ1-2	TGCGCCAGCAGCCAAGATCGGGGGATTATCTATGGCTACACCTTC	CASSQDRGIIYGYTF
many	.	TRBV14	TRBJ2-2	TGTGCCAGCAGTCGACATCAGGGGTACGCCGGGGAGCTGTTTTTT	CASSRHQGYAGELFF
once	.	TRBV7-2	TRBJ2-3	TGTGCCAGCAGCTTCGAGCGGGTGGGGCAGTATTTT	CASSFERVGQYF